The clone carrying this TCR beta chain was observed once. Its matching antigen is unknown. This sample stems from a study of CD8+CD57+ T cells in acquired aplastic anemia. Study information: The average for DNA from sorted CD4+ and CD8+ cells was 3 to 4 ug. Study results and caveats: CD8+ Simpson's diversity did not differ significantly between patients and controls. Patients and controls shared twenty-nine CD8+ CDR3 sequences, highly expressed in patients.

The V end was cut by 7 bases, the J end by 6 bases, with 22 bases between. The germline gives CDR1 SGDLS, CDR2 YYNGEE. The CDR3 is 15 residues long. Only patients with CD8+CD57+ cell expansion on flow cytometry were chosen for sequencing. Everyone among the patients had severe acquired aplastic anemia. Template material for TCR beta VDJ and CDR3 profiling consisted of genomic DNA. Each CDR3 protein gets one entry after TCRdb re-called the reads with MiXCR. The sample yields 200,000 to 300,000 distinct CDR3 sequences, approximately 50% seen once. Input material: sorted CD4+, CD8+, or CD8+CD57+ T cells (not recorded which) from PBMCs. J is TRBJ1-2 and V is TRBV9; tentative D call: TRBD1 (5 bases). The clonotype comes from a human donor with aplastic anemia. CDR3 DNA sequence: TGTGCCAGCGGTTTGCCCCTCGGGGGGGTGGATGGCTACACCTTC. Its protein product is CASGLPLGGVDGYTF.